The 30 T cell receptor beta chains below were found in one sample sequenced in a study of blood T cell repertoires in COVID-19. Sequenced by immunoSEQ multiplex PCR; TCRdb stores in-frame clones only, minus some. The sample has fewer than 250,000 clones; roughly 80% are singletons. Sequencing was done on a sample of peripheral blood. The receptors originated from a woman aged 70-85 years with acute or convalescent COVID-19.

The chain is built from TRBV7-2 and TRBJ1-2; 7 nucleotides agree with TRBD1. The trim removed 1 base at V and 4 bases at J, leaving 3 bases unmatched. In germline, CDR1 is SGHTA, CDR2 FQGNSA. The CDR3 is made up of 14 amino acids. CDR3 bases: TGTGCCAGCAGCTTAGTGGGACAGATCTATGGCTACACCTTC. Residues: CASSLVGQIYGYTF.

J is TRBJ2-5 and V is TRBV12-3 or TRBV12-4; TRBD1 aligns across 7 bases. The CDR3 covers 13 residues. The J segment lost 7 bases and the V segment lost 5 bases, leaving 7 bases of the junction unmatched. As DNA, the CDR3 is TGTGCCAGCAGTCCTGGGACAGACGGGACCCAGTACTTC. Translated: CASSPGTDGTQYF.

The V call is TRBV7-2, the J call TRBJ2-5, with unresolved D. Per germline, CDR1 SGHTA and CDR2 FQGNSA. With 1 base removed from V and 3 bases from J, the gap between germline ends came to 6 bases. CDR3 length equals 13 residues. The CDR3 loop is CASSLGVKETQYF. DNA of the CDR3: TGTGCCAGCAGCTTAGGCGTGAAAGAGACCCAGTACTTC.

The gene calls are TRBV9 and TRBJ2-3, with D perhaps matching TRBD2 (5 bases). V was shortened by 3 bases and J by 7 bases, with 9 bases between the two germline ends. The germline gives CDR1 SGDLS, CDR2 YYNGEE. The CDR3 has 12 residues. The CDR3 nucleotides are TGTGCCAGCAGCGAGGGAGTCAATACGCAGTATTTT. Protein: CASSEGVNTQYF.

V is TRBV2 and J is TRBJ1-6, with D perhaps matching TRBD1 (5 bases). Trimming removed 1 base from V and 9 bases from J, with 16 bases in between. This CDR3 is built from 16 residues. Germline values: CDR1 SNHLY, CDR2 FYNNEI. The CDR3 sequence is CASSEEDPQTGSPLHF. DNA for the CDR3: TGTGCCAGCAGTGAAGAGGACCCTCAAACAGGTTCACCCCTCCACTTT.

This chain connects TRBV28 to TRBJ1-1, with 10 bases that match TRBD1. CDR3 length: 13 amino acids. Germline values: CDR1 MDHEN, CDR2 SYDVKM. V shed 5 bases and J 4 bases; nucleotides not matched to a gene: 1. CDR3 residues: CASSRTGGTEAFF. The CDR3 region has the DNA TGTGCCAGCAGTCGGACAGGGGGCACTGAAGCTTTCTTT.

The rearrangement joins TRBV18 to TRBJ1-2; 7 bases are a match to TRBD1. This CDR3 is 17 amino acids long. J gave up 8 bases and V 3 bases, and 18 bases lay outside the gene matches. CDR1 and CDR2 (germline): KGHSH, LQKENI. CDR3 region: CASSPRGGRDRVGGYTF. CDR3 nucleotide sequence: TGTGCCAGCTCACCCCGAGGAGGGCGCGACAGGGTAGGAGGCTACACCTTC.

This clone has just a few counts. J is TRBJ1-1 and V is TRBV6-2 or TRBV6-3; 7 bases are shared with TRBD1. V dropped 2 bases and J dropped 5; count of bases not matched to a gene: 5. The CDR3 is 14 amino acids. Per germline, CDR1 MNHEY and CDR2 SVGEGT. CDR3: CASSYQNRGTEAFF. For the CDR3, the DNA is TGTGCCAGCAGTTACCAAAACAGGGGTACTGAAGCTTTCTTT.

The rearrangement uses TRBV29-1 and TRBJ1-6, with 7 nucleotides matching TRBD1. The length of the CDR3 is 14 residues. J gave up 9 bases and V 4 bases, and 9 bases lay outside the gene matches. CDR1 is SQVTM and CDR2 is ANQGSEA in the germline V gene. In DNA, the CDR3 is TGCAGCGTTGCGGAGGGACAGAGGAGTTCACCCCTCCACTTT. This encodes CSVAEGQRSSPLHF.

The J gene is TRBJ2-2, the V gene TRBV5-5, with TRBD2 as a possible D gene (5 bases). CDR3 length: 15 amino acids. V was cut by 3 bases and J by 5 bases, with 14 bases left in between. CDR1 is SGHKS and CDR2 is YYEKEE in the germline V gene (reference sequence). CDR3 sequence reads: CASSSRTTGTGELFF. For the CDR3, the DNA is TGTGCCAGCAGCTCGAGGACGACGGGGACCGGGGAGCTGTTTTTT.

The chain links TRBV6-5 to TRBJ1-2, with D uncertain. The CDR3 extends over 11 amino acids. CDR1 and CDR2 from the germline V gene are MNHEY and SVGAGI. V was pared by 8 bases and J by 7 bases, with 11 bases between. The CDR3 loop is CASAAFGGYTF. In nucleotides, the CDR3 is TGTGCCAGCGCGGCTTTCGGTGGCTACACCTTC.

This chain joins TRBV6-2 or TRBV6-3 and TRBJ1-2; a possible D gene is TRBD1 (6 bases). With 4 bases removed from V and 8 bases from J, the gap between germline ends came to 11 bases. Germline CDR1 is MNHEY and CDR2 is SVGEGT. CDR3 length: 12 residues. CDR3 residues: CASSSQGHGYTF. The CDR3 bases are TGTGCCAGCAGTTCCCAGGGGCACGGCTACACCTTC.

The chain couples TRBV5-1 to TRBJ2-4; 7 positions agree with TRBD1. Losses at the gene ends were 3 bases for V and 9 bases for J; bases not matched to a gene: 12. The germline gives CDR1 SGHRS, CDR2 YFSETQ. CDR3 length: 15 amino acids. CDR3 sequence (DNA): TGCGCCAGCAGCTCGCAGGGGGTAGAAGTTGGCATTCAGTACTTC. Protein: CASSSQGVEVGIQYF.

V usage is TRBV25-1 and J usage is TRBJ1-4; TRBD1 matches 7 bases. The CDR3 length is 15 residues. Per germline, CDR1 MGHDK and CDR2 SYGVNS. V shed 3 bases, J shed 4 bases, and the junction held 5 bases outside the gene matches. CDR3: CASSDTGTVNEKLFF. The CDR3 nucleotides are TGTGCCAGCAGTGACACCGGGACAGTTAATGAAAAACTGTTTTTT.

V and J are TRBV12-3 or TRBV12-4 and TRBJ2-3; D unclear. Trimming took off 5 bases at V and 2 bases at J, with 8 bases between the two ends. CDR3 length: 13 amino acids. The DNA of the CDR3 is TGTGCCAGCAGTCCTAGTTTCACAGATACGCAGTATTTT. It specifies CASSPSFTDTQYF.

This clone has just one count. This chain uses TRBV7-2 with TRBJ2-1; 12 positions agree with TRBD2. Germline trimming cut 5 bases from V and 7 bases from J; bases unmatched to any gene: 9. Germline lookup yields CDR1 SGHTA and CDR2 FQGNSA. The CDR3 runs 16 residues. The CDR3 loop is CASSPRTSGVGNEQFF. In nucleotides, the CDR3 is TGTGCCAGCAGCCCTAGGACTAGCGGGGTAGGGAATGAGCAGTTCTTC.

CDR3 nucleotide sequence: TGTGCCAGCTGGGCCGGGACAGGTTATAATGAAAAACTGTTTTTT. Protein: CASWAGTGYNEKLFF. The chain uses TRBV6-5 and TRBJ1-4; the match to TRBD1 covers 8 bases. Germline trimming cut 8 bases from V and 4 bases from J; bases unmatched to any gene: 9. The germline CDR1 and CDR2 sequences are MNHEY and SVGAGI. This CDR3 region has 15 residues.

The sample holds one count of this clone. This rearrangement joins TRBV5-1 to TRBJ1-2; tentatively, D is TRBD1 (6 bases). The CDR3 has 15 amino acids. V dropped 0 bases and J dropped 4 bases, with 13 bases sitting between them. CDR1 and CDR2 (germline): SGHRS, YFSETQ. Written as DNA, the CDR3 is TGCGCCAGCAGCTTGGCCGAGCTAGGGGGCTATGGCTACACCTTC. Translated, it gives CASSLAELGGYGYTF. Complete variable domain (other parts from reference TRBV5-1 and TRBJ1-2): KAGVTQTPRYLIKTRGQQVTLSCSPISGHRSVSWYQQTPGQGLQFLFEYFSETQRNKGNFPGRFSGRQFSNSRSEMNVSTLELGDSALYLCASSLAELGGYGYTFGSGTRLTVV.

V and J are TRBV28 and TRBJ1-3, with TRBD1 identical over 8 bases. J was trimmed by 0 bases and V by 8 bases; bases with no gene match: 12. Looked up from germline, CDR1 is MDHEN and CDR2 is SYDVKM. There are 17 residues in the CDR3. This chain's CDR3 is CASAGTGYLISGNTIYF. The CDR3 DNA sequence: TGTGCCAGCGCCGGGACAGGCTATCTAATCTCTGGAAACACCATATATTTT.

V gene TRBV5-1 combines with J gene TRBJ2-2, with TRBD2 identical over 10 bases. Unmatched junction bases numbered 2, after V lost 0 bases and J lost 0 bases. The germline CDR1 and CDR2 sequences are SGHRS and YFSETQ. CDR3 length equals 17 residues. The CDR3 sequence: CASSLAAGGPNTGELFF. The CDR3 region has the DNA TGCGCCAGCAGCTTGGCAGCGGGGGGGCCGAACACCGGGGAGCTGTTTTTT.

The chain carries TRBV29-1 and TRBJ1-2; weak D call: TRBD1 (5 bases). Germline V CDR1 and CDR2: SQVTM, ANQGSEA. The CDR3 extends over 14 amino acids. Trimming stripped 2 bases from V and 3 bases from J, with 13 bases between. The CDR3 coding sequence is TGCAGCGTTGAACCAGGGCCGGGCGACTATGGCTACACCTTC. It encodes CSVEPGPGDYGYTF.

V gene TRBV20-1 combines with J gene TRBJ1-1, with D maybe TRBD1 (5 bases). The CDR3 extends over 11 amino acids. Germline assignment: CDR1 DFQATT and CDR2 SNEGSKA (reference sequence). The V and J ends lost 7 bases and 5 bases respectively, with 11 bases between them. CDR3 in DNA: TGCAGTGTCCTAACAGGAACTGAAGCTTTCTTT. This gives the protein CSVLTGTEAFF.

The table lists this clone with a count of one. The chain employs TRBV7-2 and TRBJ2-7; 7 bases agree with TRBD1. Germline V gene lookup returns CDR1 SGHTA and CDR2 FQGNSA. V lost 3 bases, J lost 2 bases, and 4 bases stayed unmatched. The CDR3 covers 14 residues. The CDR3 loop is CASSLGQITYEQYF. The CDR3, as DNA: TGTGCCAGCAGCTTGGGACAGATTACCTACGAGCAGTACTTC. Looking up the rest from reference TRBV7-2 and TRBJ2-7 gives the full variable domain: GAGVSQSPSNKVTEKGKDVELRCDPISGHTALYWYRQSLGQGLEFLIYFQGNSAPDKSGLPSDRFSAERTGGSVSTLTIQRTQQEDSAVYLCASSLGQITYEQYFGPGTRLTVT.

The chain combines TRBV4-1 with TRBJ2-2; 8 bases map to TRBD1. Germline loops: CDR1 MGHRA, CDR2 YSYEKL. J lost 6 bases, V lost 0 bases, and 12 bases had no gene match. The CDR3 loop spans 18 amino acids. CDR3 in DNA: TGCGCCAGCAGCCAAGAGACAGGGGCACTTCTACGGCCCGGGGAGCTGTTTTTT. Protein product: CASSQETGALLRPGELFF.

The chain employs TRBV7-2 and TRBJ1-2, with D perhaps matching TRBD1 (5 bases). The CDR3 contains 15 residues. Germline-derived CDR1 and CDR2 are SGHTA and FQGNSA. Trimming removed 2 bases at V and 2 bases at J, with 12 bases between. CDR3 DNA: TGTGCCAGCAGCTTAAACCAGGGTCGGAACTATGGCTACACCTTC. It specifies CASSLNQGRNYGYTF.

The genes are TRBV3-1 (or the pseudogene TRBV3-2) and TRBJ2-5; maybe TRBD2 (6 bases). Germline-derived CDR1 and CDR2 are LGHDT and YNNKEL (reference sequence). Between the trimmed V and J ends, which lost 1 base and 1 base, there was a span of 7 bases. CDR3 length equals 14 residues. This CDR3 reads CASSQVGLQETQYF. The CDR3 DNA reads as TGTGCCAGCAGCCAAGTGGGACTCCAAGAGACCCAGTACTTC.

The V call is TRBV19, the J call TRBJ1-1; no clear D gene. The V end lost 3 bases, the J end lost 1 base, and 9 bases lay between the germline ends. From germline, CDR1 is LNHDA and CDR2 SQIVND (reference sequence). This CDR3 has 14 amino acids. The CDR3 reads CASSISAGNTEAFF. The CDR3 bases are TGTGCCAGTAGTATTTCGGCAGGGAACACTGAAGCTTTCTTT.

This sequence joins TRBV4-2 and TRBJ2-4; D is unclear. Germline V lookup: CDR1 LGHNA, CDR2 YNFKEQ. This CDR3 spans 12 amino acids. V dropped 2 bases and J dropped 10 bases, with 9 bases sitting between them. CDR3 amino acids: CASSQPTRIQYF. DNA of the CDR3: TGTGCCAGCAGCCAACCTACCCGAATTCAGTACTTC.

V usage is TRBV6-2 or TRBV6-3 and J usage is TRBJ1-5, with 7 bases lining up with TRBD1. The CDR3 has 15 residues. The germline V gene has CDR1 MNHEY and CDR2 SVGEGT. The J segment lost 5 bases and the V segment lost 6 bases, leaving 10 bases of the junction unmatched. CDR3 in amino acids: CASSPDRVLHQPQHF. The CDR3 nucleotides read TGTGCCAGCAGCCCCGACAGGGTACTTCATCAGCCCCAGCATTTT.

There are many counts of this clone. The chain links TRBV6-1 to TRBJ1-2; D may be TRBD1 (6 bases). This CDR3 is 14 amino acids long. V lost 0 bases to trimming and J lost 8 bases, with 13 bases between them. Germline CDR1 MNHNS, CDR2 SASEGT. The CDR3 spells CASSEATRGEGYTF. In DNA form, the CDR3 reads TGTGCCAGCAGTGAAGCAACCAGGGGCGAAGGCTACACCTTC.